This T cell receptor (beta chain) was recovered during a study of spatial heterogeneity in lung cancer. Time point indicated: sample taken at primary tumor resection. TCRdb recomputed calls from the 5' RACE reads with MiXCR, one row per CDR3 protein. Of 85,000 to 100,000 distinct CDR3 sequences in the sample, 12% were seen once. The CDR3 consists of 21 residues. Germline CDR1 reads SGHAT; CDR2 reads FQNNGV. The V gene end was trimmed by 1 base and the J gene end by 0 bases; junction bases not matched to a gene: 10. This clonotype was seen a few times. The sequence derives from a male donor with early-stage non-small cell lung cancer. The material was PBMCs, obtained at surgery. The V gene is TRBV11-2, the J gene TRBJ2-4; 15 nucleotides line up with TRBD2. The CDR3 loop is CASSLGAGLAGGTLAKNIQYF. As DNA, the CDR3 is TGTGCCAGCAGCTTAGGTGCGGGACTAGCGGGAGGTACGCTAGCCAAAAACATTCAGTACTTC.